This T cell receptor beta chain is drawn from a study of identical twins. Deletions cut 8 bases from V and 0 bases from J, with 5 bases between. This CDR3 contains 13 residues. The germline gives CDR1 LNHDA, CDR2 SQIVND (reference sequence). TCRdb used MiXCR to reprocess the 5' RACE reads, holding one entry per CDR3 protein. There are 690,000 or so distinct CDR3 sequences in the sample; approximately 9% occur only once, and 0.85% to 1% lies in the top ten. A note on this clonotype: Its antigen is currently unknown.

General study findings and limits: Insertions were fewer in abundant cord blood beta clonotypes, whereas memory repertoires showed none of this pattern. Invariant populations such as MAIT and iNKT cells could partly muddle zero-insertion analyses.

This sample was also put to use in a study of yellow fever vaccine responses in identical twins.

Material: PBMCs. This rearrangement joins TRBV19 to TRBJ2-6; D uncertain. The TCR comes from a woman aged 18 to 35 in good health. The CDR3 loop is CASQTSGANVLTF. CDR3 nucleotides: TGTGCCAGTCAAACCTCTGGGGCCAACGTCCTGACTTTC. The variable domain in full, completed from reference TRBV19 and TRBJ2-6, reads DGGITQSPKYLFRKEGQNVTLSCEQNLNHDAMYWYRQDPGQGLRLIYYSQIVNDFQKGDIAEGYSVSREKKESFPLTVTSAQKNPTAFYLCASQTSGANVLTFGAGSRLTVL.